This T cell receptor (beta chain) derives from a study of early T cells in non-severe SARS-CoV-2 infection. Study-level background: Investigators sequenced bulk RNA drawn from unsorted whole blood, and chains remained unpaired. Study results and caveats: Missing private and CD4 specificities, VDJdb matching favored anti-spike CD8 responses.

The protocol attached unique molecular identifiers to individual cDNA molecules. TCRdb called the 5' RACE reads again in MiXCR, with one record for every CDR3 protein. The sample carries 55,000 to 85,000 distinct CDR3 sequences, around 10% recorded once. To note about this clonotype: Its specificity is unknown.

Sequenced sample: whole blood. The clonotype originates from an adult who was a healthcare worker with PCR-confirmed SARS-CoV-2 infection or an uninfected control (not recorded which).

CDR3 bases: TGTGCCAGCAGTGGTACAGGCCATAACTATGGCTACACCTTC. Its translation is CASSGTGHNYGYTF. The chain uses TRBV6-5 and TRBJ1-2, with a possible D match to TRBD1 (5 bases). The CDR3 sequence is 14 residues long. Trimming pared 5 bases from V and 1 base from J, leaving 11 bases between. In germline, CDR1 is MNHEY, CDR2 SVGAGI.